What follows are 32 T cell receptor beta chains derived from one specimen sequenced in a study of blood T cells in healthy people across ages (dated by TCRdb to the mid-2010s). The library was generated by 5' RACE. Data came from an Illumina HiSeq 2500. A second PCR of roughly 6 to 12 cycles was performed with a sample-barcoded 5' primer and a J-beta primer mix. The public sequencing data were trimmed at Q25 with fastp and processed into clonotypes with MiXCR by TCRdb, which kept only in-frame beta chains. Records with the same CDR3 protein are collapsed into one entry carrying the most frequent genes and DNA. The sample records approximately 680,000 distinct CDR3 sequences, 32% of which are singletons. 15% of the sample comes from the top ten. Sequencing input: blood. Receptors originate from a woman older than 75 in good health. Donor details come from another sample of the same person, matched by shared clones.

The table lists this clonotype with many counts. This chain connects TRBV29-1 to TRBJ1-1; D is perhaps TRBD1 (6 bases). The V gene lost 5 bases and the J gene lost 0 bases, with 13 bases spanning the gap. The CDR3 contains 14 residues. The germline CDR1 and CDR2 sequences are SQVTM and ANQGSEA. CDR3 bases: TGCAGCGTTTCGATGGGGGGCATGAACACTGAAGCTTTCTTT. Translating it yields CSVSMGGMNTEAFF. The full variable domain, in which reference TRBV29-1 and TRBJ1-1 provide the parts outside the CDR3, is SAVISQKPSRDICQRGTSLTIQCQVDSQVTMMFWYRQQPGQSLTLIATANQGSEATYESGFVIDKFPISRPNLTFSTLTVSNMSPEDSSIYLCSVSMGGMNTEAFFGQGTRLTVV.

This clonotype was recorded many times. The J gene is TRBJ2-7, the V gene TRBV3-1; D possibly uses TRBD1 or TRBD2 (6 bases each). V dropped 4 bases and J dropped 0 bases, with 16 bases sitting between them. The germline V gene encodes CDR1 LGHDT and CDR2 YNNKEL (reference sequence). This CDR3 is 16 amino acids long. CDR3 residues: CASSPWGARSSYEQYF. As DNA, the CDR3 is TGTGCCAGCAGCCCTTGGGGGGCGAGAAGCTCCTACGAGCAGTACTTC.

Regarding this clonotype: Germline is not matched at one junction end, which may reflect a read error. The chain links TRBV4-3 to TRBJ2-7, with 9 positions matching TRBD2. CDR3 length: 16 amino acids. The V gene's germline CDR1 is LGHNA and CDR2 YSLEER. DNA of the CDR3: TGCGCCAACAGCCAAGATTGGAGCGGGGGGACCTACGAGCAGTACTTC. Amino acid sequence: CANSQDWSGGTYEQYF.

The V call is TRBV28, the J call TRBJ1-4; D ambiguous. Germline V CDR1 and CDR2: MDHEN, SYDVKM. The CDR3 has 12 amino acids. The V and J ends lost 4 bases and 10 bases respectively, with 10 bases between them. The DNA for the CDR3 is TGTGCCAGCAGTTCTGCGGGAGGAAAACTGTTTTTT. Translated: CASSSAGGKLFF.

The gene calls are TRBV7-9 and TRBJ2-3, with a possible D match to TRBD1 (6 bases). V was shortened by 1 base and J by 2 bases, with 13 bases between the two germline ends. The germline V gene encodes CDR1 SEHNR and CDR2 FQNEAQ (reference sequence). The CDR3 runs to 16 residues. Here the CDR3 DNA reads TGTGCCAGCAGCTTAGGCTGGGGGCCCCACACAGATACGCAGTATTTT. Its translation is CASSLGWGPHTDTQYF.

A few counts support this clonotype. V and J are TRBV2 and TRBJ2-5, with D perhaps matching TRBD1 or TRBD2 (6 bases each). This CDR3 spans 12 amino acids. Germline V gene lookup returns CDR1 SNHLY and CDR2 FYNNEI. V lost 5 bases and J 5 bases, leaving 9 bases between the germline ends. The CDR3 region is CASSTGRETQYF. CDR3 bases: TGTGCCAGCAGTACAGGGAGGGAGACCCAGTACTTC.

At least ten counts were recorded for this clonotype. The chain joins TRBV5-1 to TRBJ1-5; TRBD1 might be the D (5 bases). The CDR3 has 14 residues. The V gene lost 0 bases and the J gene lost 4 bases, with 8 bases spanning the gap. CDR1 and CDR2 (germline): SGHRS, YFSETQ. The CDR3 loop reads CASSLGGENQPQHF. Written as DNA, the CDR3 is TGCGCCAGCAGCTTGGGAGGGGAAAATCAGCCCCAGCATTTT.

The rearrangement links TRBV4-3 to TRBJ1-1, with TRBD1 matching over 8 bases. Unmatched junction bases numbered 5, after V lost 4 bases and J lost 4 bases. This CDR3 spans 14 amino acids. CDR1 and CDR2 (germline): LGHNA, YSLEER. The CDR3 bases are TGCGCCAGCAGCCGTGGACAGGGTATCACTGAAGCTTTCTTT. Translating it yields CASSRGQGITEAFF.

With respect to this clonotype: Its ends do not fully match the called genes, so a read error is possible. The chain couples TRBV7-2 to TRBJ2-2, with a weak D call TRBD2 (5 bases). The CDR3 has 14 amino acids. Germline CDR1 is SGHTA and CDR2 is FQGNSA. CDR3 residues: CASSQNINTGERFF. The CDR3 DNA is TGTGCCAGCAGCCAGAACATCAACACCGGGGAGCGGTTTTTT.

Regarding this clonotype: Compared with germline, one end of the junction differs, possibly owing to a read error. The V call is TRBV12-3 or TRBV12-4, the J call TRBJ2-7; D might be TRBD1 or TRBD2, each matching 6 bases. This CDR3 has 15 amino acids. CDR3 DNA: TGTGCCAGCAGTTCGGAGGGGGGCAGCTCCTACGAGCGGTACTTC. Amino acids: CASSSEGGSSYERYF.

This clonotype occurred many times. The gene calls are TRBV5-1 and TRBJ1-2; D is uncertain. The CDR3 consists of 13 residues. V was trimmed by 1 base and J by 6 bases, leaving 10 bases between them. The germline gives CDR1 SGHRS, CDR2 YFSETQ. The CDR3 here is CASSLFGPDGYTF. In DNA, the CDR3 is TGCGCCAGCAGCTTGTTCGGGCCAGATGGCTACACCTTC.

This clonotype has a count of ten or more. The rearrangement joins TRBV20-1 to TRBJ2-7; D is possibly TRBD2 (6 bases). The CDR3 extends over 14 amino acids. The V end lost 5 bases, the J end lost 7 bases, and 21 bases lay between the germline ends. Looked up from germline, CDR1 is DFQATT and CDR2 is SNEGSKA (reference sequence). CDR3: CSAPSTGGAGEQYF. The CDR3 DNA is TGCAGTGCTCCTTCCACCGGGGGAGCCGGGGAGCAGTACTTC.

On this clonotype: It may be a read error: a sequence one base away is much more abundant. V gene TRBV10-3 combines with J gene TRBJ1-5; 10 bases map to TRBD1. The CDR3 has 14 amino acids. In germline, CDR1 is ENHRY, CDR2 SYGVKD. V dropped 8 bases and J dropped 5; count of bases not matched to a gene: 6. The CDR3 coding sequence is TGTGCCATCGGGGGGACAGGGGACCATCAGCCCCAGCATTTT. Its translation is CAIGGTGDHQPQHF.

This clonotype came up many times. Just one base apart from a much larger clone, this may be a read error. The CDR3, as DNA: TGTGCCAGCAGCTTAGGACAGGTCTACGAGCAGTACTTC. Translation gives CASSLGQVYEQYF. The chain uses TRBV5-4 and TRBJ2-7; 7 nucleotides align to TRBD1. The V segment lost 2 bases and the J segment 3 bases; nucleotides outside the gene matches: 2. Germline V gene sequence: CDR1 SGHNT, CDR2 YYREEE (reference sequence). The CDR3 is 13 residues long.

This clonotype was observed a few times. The rearrangement joins TRBV7-8 to TRBJ1-1; 9 nucleotides align to TRBD1. The germline CDR1 and CDR2 sequences are SGHVS and FQNEAQ. CDR3 size: 22 residues. The ends lost 4 bases at V and 4 bases at J; junction bases unmatched: 28. CDR3 nucleotide sequence: TGTGCCAGCAGCTCCCGGACACTCACCGGGACAGGGTCCAGGGAGTTGATCACTGAAGCTTTCTTT. This codes for CASSSRTLTGTGSRELITEAFF.

V is TRBV13 and J is TRBJ2-5, with a weak D call TRBD1 (6 bases). Deletions cut 7 bases from V and 11 bases from J, with 20 bases between. The CDR3 runs to 13 residues. Per germline, CDR1 PRHDT and CDR2 FYEKMQ (reference sequence). This chain's CDR3 is CASNRGRGNEQYF. The CDR3 coding sequence is TGTGCCAGCAATCGGGGCAGGGGTAATGAGCAGTACTTC.

This chain joins TRBV10-2 and TRBJ2-1; 8 bases align to TRBD2. The CDR3 sequence is 16 residues long. The germline gives CDR1 WSHSY, CDR2 SAAADI. Trimming took 2 bases from V and 3 from J; bases not matched to a gene: 6. The DNA for the CDR3 is TGCGCCAGCAGTGAGGCTAGCGGGCCTATCTACAATGAGCAGTTCTTC. Residues: CASSEASGPIYNEQFF.

Here the CDR3 DNA reads TGTGCCAGCAGCCTCCAGCTAGCGACCGGGGAGCTGTTTTTT. Translating it yields CASSLQLATGELFF. This chain joins TRBV3-1 and TRBJ2-2; maybe TRBD2 (6 bases). The V end was cut by 4 bases, the J end by 5 bases, with 11 bases between. Germline-derived CDR1 and CDR2 are LGHDT and YNNKEL (reference sequence). The CDR3 has 14 amino acids.

The chain uses TRBV11-2 and TRBJ2-3, with TRBD2 identical over 11 bases. V lost 5 bases, J lost 4 bases, and 8 bases stayed unmatched. The CDR3 has 16 residues. Per germline, CDR1 SGHAT and CDR2 FQNNGV. CDR3 in amino acids: CASSTGTSGNADTQYF. CDR3 sequence (DNA): TGTGCCAGCAGCACCGGGACTAGCGGAAACGCAGATACGCAGTATTTT.

Many counts were recorded for this clonotype. The chain uses TRBV7-8 and TRBJ2-1; D perhaps matches TRBD2 (6 bases). Trimming shortened V by 5 bases and J by 8 bases, and 19 bases separated the two germline ends. CDR1 and CDR2 (germline): SGHVS, FQNEAQ. The CDR3 length is 15 residues. The CDR3 sequence: CASSPRTTRWDEQFF. The CDR3 nucleotides read TGTGCCAGCAGCCCTAGGACTACCCGGTGGGATGAGCAGTTCTTC.

This clonotype came up many times. The chain recombines TRBV9 with TRBJ2-3, with 7 bases lining up with TRBD2. The CDR3 extends over 18 amino acids. CDR1 and CDR2 (germline): SGDLS, YYNGEE. The V and J ends lost 0 bases and 0 bases, in that order; junction bases with no gene match: 10. CDR3 loop: CASSVATGGRTSTDTQYF. CDR3 coding DNA: TGTGCCAGCAGCGTAGCTACGGGAGGCAGAACTAGCACAGATACGCAGTATTTT.

The rearrangement uses TRBV6-1 and TRBJ1-5; 7 bases agree with TRBD1. V lost 2 bases to trimming and J lost 4 bases; unmatched junction nucleotides: 8. Per the germline V gene, CDR1 is MNHNS and CDR2 is SASEGT. CDR3 length equals 16 residues. The CDR3 DNA reads as TGTGCCAGCAGTGAAAACAGGGGAAATGGAAATCAGCCCCAGCATTTT. It specifies CASSENRGNGNQPQHF.

This clonotype was seen ten or more times. The rearrangement uses TRBV14 and TRBJ1-2, with D uncertain. This CDR3 region has 13 residues. V lost 0 bases and J lost 1, with 3 bases in between. Germline V gene data show CDR1 as SGHDN and CDR2 as FVKESK. The CDR3 loop reads CASSQEDNYGYTF. The CDR3 DNA follows: TGTGCCAGCAGCCAAGAGGATAACTATGGCTACACCTTC.

This chain connects TRBV2 to TRBJ1-2, with D possibly being TRBD1 (5 bases). Trimming removed 4 bases from V and 4 bases from J, with 10 bases in between. The V gene's germline CDR1 is SNHLY and CDR2 FYNNEI. The CDR3 runs to 13 residues. In DNA form, the CDR3 reads TGTGCCAGCAGTGTTGAGACAGCCTATGGCTACACCTTC. Its protein is CASSVETAYGYTF.

On this clonotype itself: One end of the junction varies from germline; a read error may be responsible. The chain links TRBV5-1 to TRBJ1-4, with 8 nucleotides matching TRBD1. This CDR3 comprises 15 residues. Germline-derived CDR1 and CDR2 are SGHRS and YFSETQ. CDR3 amino acids: CVSSFSGTGKEKLFF. The CDR3 coding sequence is TGCGTCAGCAGCTTTTCGGGGACAGGAAAAGAAAAACTGTTTTTT.

This clonotype was seen only once. This may be a read error, as it is one base from a much larger clone. The chain joins TRBV11-2 to TRBJ1-5, with a weak D call TRBD1 (5 bases). This CDR3 is built from 14 residues. The germline V gene has CDR1 SGHAT and CDR2 FQNNGV. V was shortened by 5 bases and J by 7 bases, with 15 bases between the two germline ends. The chain's CDR3 is CASSPGGWAQPQHF. DNA of the CDR3: TGTGCCAGCAGCCCCGGGGGTTGGGCCCAGCCCCAGCATTTT.

This clonotype was seen repeatedly, ten times or more. This chain connects TRBV4-1 to TRBJ2-5, with D uncertain. V was cut by 3 bases and J by 5 bases, with 10 bases left in between. Germline values: CDR1 MGHRA, CDR2 YSYEKL. The CDR3 contains 13 residues. The CDR3 coding sequence is TGCGCCAGCAGCCATCCTCGAGCCGAGACCCAGTACTTC. It encodes CASSHPRAETQYF.

This clonotype appeared a single time. This may come from a read error, since a much larger clone is one base off. The V call is TRBV6-5, the J call TRBJ2-1; D may be TRBD2 (7 bases). The CDR3 length is 15 residues. Trimming cost V 1 base and J 9 bases, with 16 bases left between them. Per the germline V gene, CDR1 is MNHEY and CDR2 is SVGAGI. CDR3 amino acids: CASSYLQTRGGEQFF. CDR3 nucleotide sequence: TGTGCCAGCAGTTACTTGCAGACTAGGGGGGGTGAGCAGTTCTTC.

Remarks on this clonotype: Possible read error: a much larger clone is one base away. V usage is TRBV20-1 and J usage is TRBJ2-7; 10 bases line up with TRBD1. Trimming cost V 6 bases and J 7 bases; bases outside gene matches: 12. The CDR3 has 14 residues. The germline V gene has CDR1 DFQATT and CDR2 SNEGSKA (reference sequence). The CDR3 bases are TGCAGTGCCCTGGTTGGGACAGGGGACAATGAGCAGTACTTC. Translated, it gives CSALVGTGDNEQYF.

The chain carries TRBV5-1 and TRBJ2-5, with 9 bases matching TRBD1. Germline CDR1 SGHRS, CDR2 YFSETQ. V lost 4 bases, J lost 3 bases, and 16 bases stayed unmatched. The CDR3 is 18 residues long. CDR3: CASSPQPSTGGTKETQYF. CDR3 coding DNA: TGCGCCAGCAGCCCCCAACCCTCGACAGGGGGGACCAAAGAGACCCAGTACTTC.

This clonotype has ten or more counts. This chain connects TRBV20-1 to TRBJ2-5; D remains ambiguous. Per the germline V gene, CDR1 is DFQATT and CDR2 is SNEGSKA (reference sequence). CDR3 length: 11 amino acids. The V gene lost 6 bases and the J gene lost 5 bases, with 10 bases spanning the gap. The CDR3 DNA is TGCAGTGCCGACCAGCTGGAGACCCAGTACTTC. Translation: CSADQLETQYF.

This clonotype came up many times. J is TRBJ2-3 and V is TRBV10-3; 13 bases fit TRBD2. This CDR3 has 17 amino acids. Per germline, CDR1 ENHRY and CDR2 SYGVKD. After removal of 4 bases from V and 6 bases from J, the junction contained 10 bases not matched to a gene. CDR3 in DNA: TGTGCCATCAGTGTGGCCCGGACTAGCGGGGGAGCGGATACGCAGTATTTT. This sequence encodes CAISVARTSGGADTQYF.